The entry below describes one T cell receptor (beta chain). This clone's antigen is unknown. There are no base qualities to consult, and no much larger clone falls within one base. Via the germline V gene, CDR1 is SGHRS and CDR2 YFSETQ. The junction shows trimming of 4 bases on V and 8 bases on J, and the gene matches do not reach 5 bases of it. Including the terminal cysteine and phenylalanine, the CDR3 comprises 13 residues. Only CDR3 DNA remains: 39 bases, in frame from the first base. The data are from a study of CD39 and CD103 CD8 tumor-infiltrating T cells (dated by TCRdb to 2016 to 2019). Study-wide context: Repertoire comparisons were shown for an HPV-positive HNSCC, an HPV-negative HNSCC, an ovarian cancer and a melanoma patient. TCRbeta CDR3 deep sequencing compared repertoires of CD8 TIL subsets defined by CD103 and CD39 with peripheral memory CD8 T cells. The full study reports these points: DP CD8 TILs appeared more oligoclonal than DN and SP CD8 TILs and blood memory CD8 T cells, with top 30 clonotypes covering about 50-86%. DP TIL clonotypes were rarely found in blood or uninvolved lymph node, whereas DN TIL clonotypes largely overlapped peripheral memory CD8 repertoires.

From around 10,000 to 100,000 sorted cells per subset, genomic DNA was extracted using the DNeasy Blood and Tissue Kit. The immunoSEQ service sequenced and mapped the TCRbeta V-J or V-D-J regions, with each sample reaching coverage above 9x. For the original study's pipeline: Analysis was restricted to productive rearrangements exported from the immunoSEQ Analyzer platform, and clonality was assessed using the 500 most abundant clones. The Morisita-Horn similarity index and the Jaccard index were used to quantify the overlap in repertoires between populations. Morisita-Horn similarity between CD8 T-cell subset TCR repertoires was measured in six or seven cancer patients. Held by TCRdb, this immuneACCESS table contains in-frame sequences only and omits some clones. Under half of the omission traces to an unresolved V gene where checked; the cause of the rest is unknown. D and trimming come from the DNA, and the V and J calls and clone size come from that table. The sample table holds approximately 2,500 clones, of which under 80% were seen once. The ten largest make up 10% to 15% of the sample.

No therapy was being received by patients at the time of sample collection, although prior treatments had ranged from chemotherapy, radiotherapy, surgery and immunotherapy to none. After thawing, cells went through T lymphocyte enrichment using a negative-selection kit, with EpCAM beads added for tumor-infiltrating lymphocytes. For the CD8 TIL subsets, CD3+CD4-CD8+CD45RA- cells were FACS-sorted and divided into DN, SP and DP based on their expression of CD39 and CD103. After mincing, tumor specimens underwent a 1 h digestion with hyaluronidase, collagenase and DNase, and were then filtered, enriched by Ficoll and cryopreserved. Populations were sorted to approximately 99% purity on a FACSAria II, and cell pellets were frozen for TCR sequencing without culture.

Sequencing was performed on CD39- CD103- CD8+ T cells sorted from the tumor. The cell subset or site tag for this specimen amounts to: CD103-CD39- double-negative CD45RA- CD8 T cells. The chain joins TRBV5-1 to TRBJ1-2; TRBD1 matches 10 bases in the middle. The receptor's source is a human donor with head and neck squamous cell carcinoma. The CDR3: CASSDRGPEGYTF. The bases are TGCGCCAGCAGCGACAGGGGGCCGGAGGGCTACACCTTC.